The clone carrying this TCR beta chain has only a few counts. The antigen is not known. Recipient blood drawn about 28 days pretransplant and days 30, 100, 180 after. CDR3 size: 13 residues. The germline V and J ends were trimmed by 5 bases and 3 bases, with 11 bases remaining between them. Germline V gives CDR1 SGHTA, CDR2 FQGNSA. This sample is part of a study of T cell clonotyping in hematopoietic cell transplantation. Study conclusions and caveats: At the given depth, recipient repertoires were over 95% de novo clonotypes. After transplant, recipient diversity fell while pathologically expanded clonotypes grew through day 180. CD4 and CD8 repertoire contributions could not be separated without sorting.

Sequencing used immunoSEQ multiplex PCR; TCRdb keeps in-frame clones, though not all of them. The repertoire holds tens of thousands of clones, with about 90% as singletons. This sequence joins TRBV7-2 and TRBJ2-7, with TRBD1 as a possible D gene (5 bases). Material: PBMCs, obtained 100 days after allogeneic stem cell transplant. The source is a female patient aged 50 to 60 who had an allogeneic stem cell transplant from a related donor, so the T cells may come from the graft donor. Some clones in this sample may be carry-over from other donors' samples. The CDR3 nucleotides read TGTGCCAGCAGCGAGGACATCGGCTACGAGCAGTACTTC. As protein: CASSEDIGYEQYF.